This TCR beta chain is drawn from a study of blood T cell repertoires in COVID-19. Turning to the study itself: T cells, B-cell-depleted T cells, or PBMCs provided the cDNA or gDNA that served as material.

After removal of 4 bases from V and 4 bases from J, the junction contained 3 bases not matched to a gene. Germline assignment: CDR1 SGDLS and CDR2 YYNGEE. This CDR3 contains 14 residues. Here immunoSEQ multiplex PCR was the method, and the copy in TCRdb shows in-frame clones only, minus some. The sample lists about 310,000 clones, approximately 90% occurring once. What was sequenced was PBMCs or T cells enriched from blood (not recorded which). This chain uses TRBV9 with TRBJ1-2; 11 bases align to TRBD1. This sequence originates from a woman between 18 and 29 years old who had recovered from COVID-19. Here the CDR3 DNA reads TGTGCCAGCAGCAGGACAGGGGGCGTCTATGGCTACACCTTC. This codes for CASSRTGGVYGYTF.